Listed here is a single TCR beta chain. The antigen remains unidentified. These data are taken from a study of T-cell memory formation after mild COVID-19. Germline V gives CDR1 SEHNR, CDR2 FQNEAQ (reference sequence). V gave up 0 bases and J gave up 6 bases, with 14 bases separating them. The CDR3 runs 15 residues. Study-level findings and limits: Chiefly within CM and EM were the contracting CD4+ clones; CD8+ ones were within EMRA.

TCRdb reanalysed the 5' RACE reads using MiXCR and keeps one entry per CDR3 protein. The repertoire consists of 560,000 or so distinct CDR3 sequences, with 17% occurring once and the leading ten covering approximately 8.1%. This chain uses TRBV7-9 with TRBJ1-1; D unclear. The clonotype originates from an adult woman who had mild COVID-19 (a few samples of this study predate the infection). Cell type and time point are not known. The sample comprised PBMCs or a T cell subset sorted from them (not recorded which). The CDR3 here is CASSLASSVSPEAFF. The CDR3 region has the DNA TGTGCCAGCAGCTTAGCCTCTAGTGTTTCCCCTGAAGCTTTCTTT.